This is a list of T cell receptor beta chains from one sample in a study of T cells after yellow fever vaccination. TCRdb recomputed calls from the 5' RACE reads with MiXCR, one row per CDR3 protein. Of under 150,000 distinct CDR3 sequences listed, 7% to 9% are singletons. The sequencing here drew on CD4+ T cells sorted from PBMCs, taken 5 days after the yellow fever booster vaccination. The receptors derive from a man in his thirties or forties who received the YFV17D yellow fever vaccine. The CDR3 runs from the conserved cysteine through the conserved F or W. D genes are given only for firm matches. Part of the rows lack a size; the others show once, few, many or a class for expanded clones.

CDR3 protein: CASSFKSSGANEQFF; CDR3 DNA: TGTGCCAGCAGCTTTAAGTCTAGCGGGGCCAATGAGCAGTTCTTC; V gene: TRBV7-9; CDR3 length: 15; clone size: many; D gene: TRBD2; J gene: TRBJ2-1
CDR3 protein: CASSRLGGVFGETQYF; CDR3 DNA: TGCGCCAGCAGCCGGCTGGGAGGGGTATTCGGCGAGACCCAGTACTTC; V gene: TRBV4-1; CDR3 length: 16; clone size: many; D gene: TRBD2; J gene: TRBJ2-5
CDR3 protein: CASSLGGRSYNEQFF; CDR3 DNA: TGCGCCAGCAGCTTGGGGGGCCGCTCCTACAATGAGCAGTTCTTC; V gene: TRBV5-1; CDR3 length: 15; clone size: many; D gene: .; J gene: TRBJ2-1
CDR3 protein: CSVEGQTYEQYF; CDR3 DNA: TGCAGCGTTGAGGGACAGACCTACGAGCAGTACTTC; V gene: TRBV29-1; CDR3 length: 12; clone size: many; D gene: TRBD1; J gene: TRBJ2-7
CDR3 protein: CASSSTGGSANTGELFF; CDR3 DNA: TGTGCCAGCAGTTCCACAGGGGGCTCGGCGAACACCGGGGAGCTGTTTTTT; V gene: TRBV7-8; CDR3 length: 17; clone size: many; D gene: TRBD1; J gene: TRBJ2-2
CDR3 protein: CASSAGGTSFIF; CDR3 DNA: TGTGCCAGCAGCGCTGGCGGGACAAGCTTTATCTTC; V gene: TRBV28; CDR3 length: 12; clone size: many; D gene: .; J gene: TRBJ2-1
CDR3 protein: CASSPDREQFF; CDR3 DNA: TGCGCCAGCAGCCCGGACAGAGAGCAGTTCTTC; V gene: TRBV5-1; CDR3 length: 11; clone size: many; D gene: .; J gene: TRBJ2-1
CDR3 protein: CSARVGANSPLHF; CDR3 DNA: TGCAGTGCTAGAGTTGGGGCTAATTCACCCCTCCACTTT; V gene: TRBV20-1; CDR3 length: 13; clone size: many; D gene: .; J gene: TRBJ1-6
CDR3 protein: CASSFQFQPQHF; CDR3 DNA: TGTGCCAGCAGCTTTCAGTTTCAGCCCCAGCATTTT; V gene: TRBV7-2; CDR3 length: 12; clone size: many; D gene: .; J gene: TRBJ1-5
CDR3 protein: CASSSPSGRVSDTQYF; CDR3 DNA: TGTGCCAGCAGCTCCCCTAGCGGGAGGGTCTCAGATACGCAGTATTTT; V gene: TRBV7-2; CDR3 length: 16; clone size: .; D gene: TRBD2; J gene: TRBJ2-3
CDR3 protein: CSATGPRELFF; CDR3 DNA: TGCAGTGCCACAGGGCCCCGGGAGCTGTTTTTT; V gene: TRBV20-1; CDR3 length: 11; clone size: .; D gene: .; J gene: TRBJ2-2
CDR3 protein: CASRDRGNSPLHF; CDR3 DNA: TGTGCCAGCAGGGACAGGGGGAATTCACCCCTCCACTTT; V gene: TRBV5-6; CDR3 length: 13; clone size: many; D gene: TRBD1; J gene: TRBJ1-6
CDR3 protein: CASSISSVASNEQFF; CDR3 DNA: TGTGCCAGTAGTATTAGTTCGGTAGCGAGCAATGAGCAGTTCTTC; V gene: TRBV19; CDR3 length: 15; clone size: many; D gene: .; J gene: TRBJ2-1
CDR3 protein: CASSRGQGSYNEQFF; CDR3 DNA: TGTGCCAGCAGTCGTGGACAGGGGTCCTACAATGAGCAGTTCTTC; V gene: TRBV27; CDR3 length: 15; clone size: many; D gene: TRBD1; J gene: TRBJ2-1
CDR3 protein: CASSFGTELTIGGQFF; CDR3 DNA: TGTGCCAGCAGCTTTGGGACAGAGTTAACGATCGGGGGGCAGTTCTTC; V gene: TRBV7-9; CDR3 length: 16; clone size: many; D gene: .; J gene: TRBJ2-1
CDR3 protein: CSVPQGVRNQPQHF; CDR3 DNA: TGCAGTGTCCCACAGGGGGTGAGGAATCAGCCCCAGCATTTT; V gene: TRBV20-1; CDR3 length: 14; clone size: .; D gene: TRBD1; J gene: TRBJ1-5
CDR3 protein: CAISDRGGDQPQHF; CDR3 DNA: TGTGCCATCAGTGACAGGGGAGGTGATCAGCCCCAGCATTTT; V gene: TRBV10-3; CDR3 length: 14; clone size: many; D gene: .; J gene: TRBJ1-5
CDR3 protein: CASSTRQTQYF; CDR3 DNA: TGTGCCAGCAGCACCCGACAGACCCAGTACTTC; V gene: TRBV7-2; CDR3 length: 11; clone size: many; D gene: .; J gene: TRBJ2-5
CDR3 protein: CASSPEDRNTQYF; CDR3 DNA: TGTGCCAGCAGCCCTGAGGATCGAAATACGCAGTATTTT; V gene: TRBV7-3; CDR3 length: 13; clone size: many; D gene: .; J gene: TRBJ2-3
CDR3 protein: CASGRSGAGSSEQFF; CDR3 DNA: TGTGCTAGTGGCCGATCGGGGGCTGGGTCCTCTGAGCAGTTCTTC; V gene: TRBV12-5; CDR3 length: 15; clone size: .; D gene: .; J gene: TRBJ2-1
CDR3 protein: CASNPSETQYF; CDR3 DNA: TGTGCCAGCAACCCTTCGGAGACCCAGTACTTC; V gene: TRBV2; CDR3 length: 11; clone size: many; D gene: .; J gene: TRBJ2-5
CDR3 protein: CASSYRAYNEQFF; CDR3 DNA: TGTGCCAGCAGTTATAGGGCCTACAATGAGCAGTTCTTC; V gene: TRBV6-5; CDR3 length: 13; clone size: many; D gene: .; J gene: TRBJ2-1
CDR3 protein: CSATTSGGNTDTQYF; CDR3 DNA: TGCAGTGCTACCACTAGCGGGGGAAACACAGATACGCAGTATTTT; V gene: TRBV20-1; CDR3 length: 15; clone size: many; D gene: TRBD2; J gene: TRBJ2-3
CDR3 protein: CASTSQGTGANVLTF; CDR3 DNA: TGCGCCAGCACCTCTCAGGGGACCGGGGCCAACGTCCTGACTTTC; V gene: TRBV5-1; CDR3 length: 15; clone size: many; D gene: .; J gene: TRBJ2-6
CDR3 protein: CASSGGGRSTGELFF; CDR3 DNA: TGCGCCAGCAGTGGAGGCGGGAGGTCCACCGGGGAGCTGTTTTTT; V gene: TRBV10-1; CDR3 length: 15; clone size: many; D gene: TRBD2; J gene: TRBJ2-2
CDR3 protein: CASTHGYEQYF; CDR3 DNA: TGTGCCAGCACCCACGGATACGAGCAGTACTTC; V gene: TRBV12-3/TRBV12-4; CDR3 length: 11; clone size: many; D gene: .; J gene: TRBJ2-7
CDR3 protein: CASSEGNGELFF; CDR3 DNA: TGTGCCAGCTCGGAAGGGAACGGGGAGCTGTTTTTT; V gene: TRBV18; CDR3 length: 12; clone size: many; D gene: .; J gene: TRBJ2-2
CDR3 protein: CASSLSSVQETQYF; CDR3 DNA: TGCGCCAGCAGCTTGTCTAGCGTGCAAGAGACCCAGTACTTC; V gene: TRBV5-1; CDR3 length: 14; clone size: many; D gene: .; J gene: TRBJ2-5
CDR3 protein: CSARESSGLSAEQYF; CDR3 DNA: TGCAGTGCTAGGGAGAGCTCGGGCCTGAGCGCCGAGCAGTACTTC; V gene: TRBV20-1; CDR3 length: 15; clone size: many; D gene: .; J gene: TRBJ2-7
CDR3 protein: CASSLRTSGNYNEQFF; CDR3 DNA: TGTGCCAGCAGCTTGAGGACTAGCGGGAACTACAATGAGCAGTTCTTC; V gene: TRBV5-4; CDR3 length: 16; clone size: .; D gene: TRBD2; J gene: TRBJ2-1
CDR3 protein: CASSVRRGPPNTGELFF; CDR3 DNA: TGTGCCAGCAGCGTAAGAAGGGGGCCTCCGAACACCGGGGAGCTGTTTTTT; V gene: TRBV9; CDR3 length: 17; clone size: many; D gene: TRBD1; J gene: TRBJ2-2
CDR3 protein: CATSEPGTSGEQYF; CDR3 DNA: TGTGCCACCAGTGAACCCGGGACATCCGGGGAGCAGTACTTC; V gene: TRBV24-1; CDR3 length: 14; clone size: many; D gene: .; J gene: TRBJ2-7
CDR3 protein: CSVMEEPPTQYF; CDR3 DNA: TGCAGTGTTATGGAGGAGCCTCCTACGCAGTATTTT; V gene: TRBV20-1; CDR3 length: 12; clone size: many; D gene: .; J gene: TRBJ2-3
CDR3 protein: CASSLDSSQGTQYF; CDR3 DNA: TGTGCCAGCAGCTTGGACTCTAGCCAGGGGACCCAGTACTTC; V gene: TRBV5-4; CDR3 length: 14; clone size: many; D gene: .; J gene: TRBJ2-5
CDR3 protein: CASSPGLSEKLFF; CDR3 DNA: TGTGCCAGCTCACCCGGACTAAGTGAAAAACTGTTTTTT; V gene: TRBV18; CDR3 length: 13; clone size: few; D gene: .; J gene: TRBJ1-4
CDR3 protein: CASRPTERDTQYF; CDR3 DNA: TGTGCCAGCAGACCAACGGAAAGAGATACGCAGTATTTT; V gene: TRBV3-1; CDR3 length: 13; clone size: many; D gene: .; J gene: TRBJ2-3
CDR3 protein: CSARTGGNTGELFF; CDR3 DNA: TGCAGTGCTAGGACAGGGGGGAACACCGGGGAGCTGTTTTTT; V gene: TRBV20-1; CDR3 length: 14; clone size: many; D gene: TRBD1; J gene: TRBJ2-2
CDR3 protein: CSAREGEQFF; CDR3 DNA: TGCAGTGCTAGAGAGGGTGAGCAGTTCTTC; V gene: TRBV20-1; CDR3 length: 10; clone size: many; D gene: .; J gene: TRBJ2-1
CDR3 protein: CASSLGAGRGLVTGELFF; CDR3 DNA: TGCGCCAGCAGCTTGGGGGCCGGTAGGGGCCTAGTCACCGGGGAGCTGTTTTTT; V gene: TRBV5-1; CDR3 length: 18; clone size: many; D gene: .; J gene: TRBJ2-2
CDR3 protein: CASSQVGTPYEKLFF; CDR3 DNA: TGCGCCAGCAGCCAAGTGGGGACACCCTATGAAAAACTGTTTTTT; V gene: TRBV4-1; CDR3 length: 15; clone size: .; D gene: .; J gene: TRBJ1-4
CDR3 protein: CASSQAVGGGAGGYTF; CDR3 DNA: TGTGCCAGCAGCCAAGCCGTGGGGGGAGGGGCGGGTGGCTACACCTTC; V gene: TRBV4-2; CDR3 length: 16; clone size: .; D gene: .; J gene: TRBJ1-2
CDR3 protein: CASSPSRSGTGLDWGYTF; CDR3 DNA: TGCGCCAGCAGCCCTTCCCGCAGCGGGACAGGGTTAGACTGGGGCTACACCTTC; V gene: TRBV4-1; CDR3 length: 18; clone size: .; D gene: TRBD1; J gene: TRBJ1-2